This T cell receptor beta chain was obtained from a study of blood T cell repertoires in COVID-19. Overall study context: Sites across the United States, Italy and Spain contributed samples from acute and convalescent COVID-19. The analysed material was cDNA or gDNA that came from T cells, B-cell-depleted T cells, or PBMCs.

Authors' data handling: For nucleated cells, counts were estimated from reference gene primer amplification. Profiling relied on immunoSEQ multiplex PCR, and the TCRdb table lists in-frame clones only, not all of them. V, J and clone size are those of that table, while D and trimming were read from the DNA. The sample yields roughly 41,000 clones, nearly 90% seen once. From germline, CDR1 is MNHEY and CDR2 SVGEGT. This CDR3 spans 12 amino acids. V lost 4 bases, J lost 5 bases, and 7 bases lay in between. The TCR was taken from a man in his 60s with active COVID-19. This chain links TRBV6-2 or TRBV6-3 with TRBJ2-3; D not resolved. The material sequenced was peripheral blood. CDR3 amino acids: CASSLMRDTQYF. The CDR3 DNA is TGTGCCAGCAGTTTAATGAGAGATACGCAGTATTTT.